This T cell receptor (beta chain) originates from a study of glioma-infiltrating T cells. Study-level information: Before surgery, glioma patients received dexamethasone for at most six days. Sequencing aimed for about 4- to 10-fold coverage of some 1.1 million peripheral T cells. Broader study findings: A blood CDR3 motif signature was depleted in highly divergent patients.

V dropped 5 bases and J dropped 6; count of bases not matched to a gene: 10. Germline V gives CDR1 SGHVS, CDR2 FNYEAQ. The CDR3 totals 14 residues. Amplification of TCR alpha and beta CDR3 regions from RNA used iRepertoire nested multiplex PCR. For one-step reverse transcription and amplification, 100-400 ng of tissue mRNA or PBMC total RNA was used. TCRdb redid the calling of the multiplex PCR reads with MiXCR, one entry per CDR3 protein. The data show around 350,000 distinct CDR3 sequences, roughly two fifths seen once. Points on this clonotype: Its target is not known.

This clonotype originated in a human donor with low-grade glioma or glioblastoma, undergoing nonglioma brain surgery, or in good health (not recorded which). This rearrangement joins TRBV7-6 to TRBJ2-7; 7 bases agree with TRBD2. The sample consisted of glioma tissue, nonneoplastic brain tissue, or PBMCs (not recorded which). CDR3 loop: CASSHGEGTGEQYF. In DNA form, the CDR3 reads TGTGCCAGCAGCCACGGGGAGGGTACGGGCGAGCAGTACTTC.